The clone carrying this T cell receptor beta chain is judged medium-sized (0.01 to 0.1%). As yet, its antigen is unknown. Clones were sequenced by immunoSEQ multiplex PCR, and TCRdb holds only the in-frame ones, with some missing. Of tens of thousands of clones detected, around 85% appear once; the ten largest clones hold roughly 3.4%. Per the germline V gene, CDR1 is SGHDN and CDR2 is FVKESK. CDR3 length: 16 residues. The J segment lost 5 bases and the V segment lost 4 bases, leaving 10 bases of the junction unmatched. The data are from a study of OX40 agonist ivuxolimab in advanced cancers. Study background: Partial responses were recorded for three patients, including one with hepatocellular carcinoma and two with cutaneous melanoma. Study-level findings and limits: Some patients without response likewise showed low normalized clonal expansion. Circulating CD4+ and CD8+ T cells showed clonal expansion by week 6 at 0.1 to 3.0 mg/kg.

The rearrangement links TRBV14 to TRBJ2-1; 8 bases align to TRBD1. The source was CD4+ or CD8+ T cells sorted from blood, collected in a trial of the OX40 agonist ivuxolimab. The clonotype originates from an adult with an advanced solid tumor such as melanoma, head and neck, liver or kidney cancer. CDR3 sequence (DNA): TGTGCCAGCAGCCCTCCGGACAGGGATCTCGACAATGAGCAGTTCTTC. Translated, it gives CASSPPDRDLDNEQFF.